This record covers a single T cell receptor (beta chain). Its specificity is not known. These data belong to a study of response to subunit inactivated influenza vaccine. Per germline, CDR1 MDHEN and CDR2 SYDVKM. The ends were cut back, 9 bases at V and 0 bases at J, with 14 bases in the middle. CDR3 length: 14 residues. Study-level points and caveats: Only a handful of new T cells, the authors suggested, are recruited with each seasonal influenza vaccination.

One entry per CDR3 protein results from TCRdb running MiXCR on the RT-PCR reads. This table has roughly 570,000 distinct CDR3 sequences, 11% to 15% appearing once. The sequence was collected from a man aged 50 or older who received an inactivated influenza vaccine. Sequencing used PBMCs from blood, obtained about 13 days after vaccination. The chain uses TRBV28 and TRBJ1-1; weak D call: TRBD1 (6 bases). CDR3 nucleotide sequence: TGTGCCAGTCACGGGGACACGGTGAACACTGAAGCTTTCTTT. Its translation is CASHGDTVNTEAFF.